The clone carrying this T cell receptor beta chain appeared a single time. The data originate from a study of blood T cell repertoires in COVID-19. Study background: Cohort 3 recovery required two negative PCRs, clearance, or symptom resolution.

The protocol was immunoSEQ multiplex PCR, while the TCRdb copy is restricted to in-frame clones and leaves out a portion. The table has roughly 150,000 clones, approximately 80% seen once; the top ten hold around 3.9%. Participants had their cohort set by participant-reported clinical history. The V end was cut by 1 base, the J end by 17 bases, with 18 bases between. This CDR3 has 13 amino acids. Germline CDR1 reads GTSNPN; CDR2 reads SVGIG (reference sequence). The chain has TRBV30 and TRBJ1-6; tentatively, D is TRBD1 (5 bases). Specimen: PBMCs or T cells enriched from blood (not recorded which). The clonotype comes from a man over 45 in a cohort exposed to, infected with or recovered from COVID-19 (not recorded which). The chain's CDR3 is CAWSEGPGRIVHF. In DNA form, the CDR3 reads TGTGCCTGGAGTGAAGGGCCAGGGAGGATAGTCCACTTT.